Described below is a single T cell receptor beta chain sequence and its context. Its target is unknown. TCRdb re-called the RACE reads through MiXCR, storing one row per CDR3 protein. The table shows roughly 260,000 distinct CDR3 sequences, with approximately 8.6% occurring only once. This sample was taken from a study of human T cells and chemical hapten exposure. About the study: Small pooled library volume differences chiefly drove per-sample TCR yield variation.

The study's findings and limits: Positive correlation was observed between PT1 expanded TCR counts and patch test score.

Stated time point: pre-sensitization, week 0. Treatment reported: therapeutic diphenylcyclopropenone sensitization with weekly scalp DPC. The ends were cut back, 6 bases at V and 3 bases at J, with 18 bases in the middle. Germline V gene sequence: CDR1 MGHDK, CDR2 SYGVNS. This CDR3 is 15 amino acids long. The chain combines TRBV25-1 with TRBJ2-7; D call uncertain. The clonotype was recovered from a woman aged 40 to 50 with alopecia areata. Some clones in this sample may be carry-over from other donors' samples. The sample consisted of whole blood, taken in connection with sensitization to the hapten diphenylcyclopropenone (DPC). This CDR3 reads CASSGPQRMGYEQYF. The CDR3 DNA follows: TGTGCCAGCAGCGGACCACAGCGTATGGGCTACGAGCAGTACTTC.